This paragraph reports one T cell receptor beta chain. This sample was taken from a study of memory CD4+ T cells and cytomegalovirus serostatus. Study-level background: This sample comes from healthy Belgian adults, about nine CMV seropositive, approximately 24 seronegative.

The sort gate was single viable CD3+CD4+CD8-CD45RO+ cells for memory CD4+ T cells. Trimming shortened V by 4 bases and J by 8 bases, and 10 bases separated the two germline ends. CDR1 SGHDT and CDR2 YYEEEE come from the germline V gene. This CDR3 region has 13 residues. Authors' analysis steps: After removing out-of-frame reads, 2 million to 2.5 million distinct TCRbeta sequences remained. Data came from immunoSEQ multiplex PCR; TCRdb stores just in-frame clones and leaves some out. D and trimming were read from the DNA, whereas the V and J calls and clone size are those reported in that table. Here the sample spans 35,000 to 50,000 clones, roughly 79% being singletons.

The source is an adult in good health and CMV-seronegative. Sequencing used memory CD4+ T cells from blood. The chain is built from TRBV5-6 and TRBJ1-6, with D unclear. CDR3 sequence (DNA): TGTGCCAGCAGCGTGGGCCGTGATTCACCCCTCCACTTT. Translating it yields CASSVGRDSPLHF.